This TCR beta chain is from a study of human T cells and chemical hapten exposure (dated by TCRdb to the early 2020s). Concerning the study at large: For sensitization, 2% DPC in acetone was applied to a 2 cm by 2 cm area of upper inner arm skin. Throughout the roughly 26-week study period, patients were also given weekly therapeutic DPC doses on the scalp. Patch testing was done on the upper back using Finn chambers containing 0.01% DPC, and results were scored after 6 days according to International Contact Dermatitis Research Group standards. The patient cohort, mostly female, included alopecia areata with under or over 50% scalp involvement, alopecia totalis and alopecia universalis. Libraries were pooled for sequencing, and variation in per-sample TCR yields was attributed mainly to small differences in library volumes within the pool. In alopecia patients, the study followed how the peripheral blood TCR repertoire changed in vivo over primary and secondary sensitization to diphenylcyclopropenone (DPC), a hapten. Blood was sampled from patients pre-sensitization (week 0) and at 2, 6 and about 24 weeks after DPC sensitization. Blood for TCR sequencing was provided by twenty-nine alopecia patients at one to four time points (pre-sensitization, 2, 6 and 24 weeks). General findings and caveats noted by the study authors: After repeated subsampling, changes were observed in the strength of the expansion versus patch-test correlation and in the threshold at which the correlation became significant. No change with DPC sensitization was found in the number of TCRs above 1 in 1000 frequency, and no evidence of global repertoire structure alterations was found. Alopecia, a presumed autoimmune disease, was present in all patients, so the immune response of the patients might differ from that of healthy individuals. A positive correlation was found between the number of PT1 expanded TCRs and patch test score, with significance reached at thresholds 8, 16 and 32 but not 4. Significantly more large CDR3 similarity clusters were formed by expanded TCRs than by pre-sensitization or healthy control sets, consistent with antigen-driven responses.

Explained via the paper, the time point label denotes: patch test 1, 2 weeks after DPC sensitization. Sample treatment or condition, as interpreted from the label and publication: therapeutic diphenylcyclopropenone sensitization with weekly scalp DPC. Blood at each patch-test visit was drawn before the patch test was applied. Patients were eligible if aged 18 to 70, diagnosed with alopecia and judged suitable for DPC therapy, and pregnant patients were excluded. Unfractionated whole blood was collected in Tempus Blood RNA tubes, and total RNA was extracted from that blood. To note about this clonotype: No antigen is known for it. No much larger clonotype is one base removed from it; base qualities were not supplied.

The receptor library was made with RACE. The sequencer listed for this sample is NextSeq 500. During library preparation, unique molecular identifiers were attached to individual cDNA molecules so that TCRs could be counted quantitatively and reproducibly. For every blood RNA sample, sequencing covered both the TCR alpha and TCR beta chains. Concerning the study's data processing: A median of around 96,000 TCRs per sample was observed, with a range of roughly 23,224 to 750,000. V, J and CDR3 annotation of the TCR reads was performed with the Decombinator software suite. For PS versus PT1 abundance plots, all samples were subsampled to the same number of TCRs (28,000). TCRs were defined as expanded if absent before sensitization and observed at least eight times at the 2-week time point. The raw public reads went through TCRdb reprocessing: fastp at Q25, MiXCR clone calling, in-frame beta chains kept. Every CDR3 protein is listed once, alongside the most common genes and DNA of its rows. The V and J calls and clone size are TCRdb's, not the authors'. Within this sample are roughly 160,000 distinct CDR3 sequences, with around 15% of them counted one time only. The ten most abundant clones make up about 1.8% of the sample.

The germline V gene encodes CDR1 SGHVS and CDR2 FQNEAQ. V is shortened by 4 bases, J by 7 bases, and the region joining them spans 23 bases. The CDR3 has 17 amino acids, counting the end cysteine and phenylalanine. Just CDR3 DNA is preserved here, 51 bases in frame from base 1. This sequence originates from a woman in her 30s with alopecia areata. Some clones in this sample may be carry-over from other donors' samples. The sequences come from whole blood, collected in connection with sensitization to the hapten diphenylcyclopropenone (DPC). Recombination joined TRBV7-8 with TRBJ1-5; the D gene is possibly TRBD1, with 6 bases matching. At the DNA level, the sequence is TGTGCCAGCAGCTCTCAAGGGGCAGGGGAGGTTAGGCAGCCCCAGCATTTT. Translation gives CASSSQGAGEVRQPQHF.